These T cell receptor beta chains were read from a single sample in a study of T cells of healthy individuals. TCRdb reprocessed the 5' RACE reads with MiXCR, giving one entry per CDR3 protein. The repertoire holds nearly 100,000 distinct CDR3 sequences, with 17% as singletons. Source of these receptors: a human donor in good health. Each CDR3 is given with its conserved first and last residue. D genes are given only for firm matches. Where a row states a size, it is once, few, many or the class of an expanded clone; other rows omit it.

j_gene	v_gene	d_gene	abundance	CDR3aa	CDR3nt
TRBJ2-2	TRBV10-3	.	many	CAISSAGRSNTGELFF	TGTGCCATCAGTTCGGCGGGACGGTCGAACACCGGGGAGCTGTTTTTT
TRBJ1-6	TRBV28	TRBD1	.	CASFTRTGYNSPLHF	TGTGCCAGTTTCACCCGGACAGGTTATAATTCACCCCTCCACTTT
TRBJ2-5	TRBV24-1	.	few	CATSDAQETQYF	TGTGCCACCAGTGATGCCCAAGAGACCCAGTACTTC
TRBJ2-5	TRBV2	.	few	CASSEPLEKETQYF	TGTGCCAGCAGTGAACCACTAGAAAAAGAGACCCAGTACTTC
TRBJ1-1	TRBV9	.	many	CASSVGGTSEAFF	TGTGCCAGCAGCGTAGGAGGAACCTCTGAAGCTTTCTTT
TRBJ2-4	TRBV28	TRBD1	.	CASRAGTEENIQYF	TGTGCCAGCAGAGCCGGGACAGAGGAGAACATTCAGTACTTC
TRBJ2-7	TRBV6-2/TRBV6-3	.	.	CASGRGSYEQYF	TGTGCCAGCGGAAGGGGTAGCTACGAGCAGTACTTC
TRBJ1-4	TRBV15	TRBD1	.	CATSRNPIDRDGEKLFF	TGTGCCACCAGCAGAAACCCCATTGACAGGGATGGCGAAAAACTGTTTTTT
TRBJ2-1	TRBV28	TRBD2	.	CASSFSSGEQFF	TGTGCCAGCAGTTTCTCTAGCGGTGAGCAGTTCTTC
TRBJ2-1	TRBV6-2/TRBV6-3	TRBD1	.	CASVLRDSNEQFF	TGTGCCAGCGTCCTCCGGGACAGCAATGAGCAGTTCTTC
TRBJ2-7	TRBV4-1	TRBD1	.	CASSQADRYRGDEQYF	TGCGCCAGCAGCCAAGCGGACAGGTACCGGGGAGACGAGCAGTACTTC
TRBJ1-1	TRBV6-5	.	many	CASSYAPDSGTEAFF	TGTGCCAGCAGTTACGCCCCCGATAGCGGGACTGAAGCTTTCTTT
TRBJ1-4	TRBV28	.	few	CASSLSGRRNEKLFF	TGTGCCAGCAGTTTATCGGGACGGCGAAATGAAAAACTGTTTTTT
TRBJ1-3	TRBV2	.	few	CASSWTAGNTIYF	TGTGCCAGCAGTTGGACGGCTGGAAACACCATATATTTT